This T cell receptor (beta chain) emerged from a study of blood T cell repertoires in COVID-19. Assay used: immunoSEQ multiplex PCR; TCRdb lists only in-frame clones, some missing. The sample lists 200,000 to 250,000 clones, approximately 90% occurring once. This TCR was recovered from a man older than 75 with acute or convalescent COVID-19. Sequenced sample: peripheral blood.

The CDR3 region is CASSLDPAGTRDYAGQETQYF. For the CDR3, the DNA is TGTGCCAGCAGTCTTGACCCCGCCGGGACTAGGGATTACGCCGGCCAAGAGACCCAGTACTTC. The genes are TRBV28 and TRBJ2-5; TRBD2 aligns across 8 bases. V lost 5 bases, J lost 1 base, and 24 bases stayed unmatched. Germline CDR1 and CDR2: MDHEN and SYDVKM. The CDR3 covers 21 residues.